This T cell receptor beta chain originates from a study of graft-versus-host responses after intestinal transplantation. Study as a whole: Transplant recipients had multivisceral, liver-intestinal, or isolated intestinal grafts. Every recipient had anti-thymocyte globulin induction and approximately three years of tacrolimus plus steroids.

V lost 1 base, J lost 4 bases, and 0 bases stayed unmatched. CDR3 length: 14 residues. The V gene's germline CDR1 is SGHNT and CDR2 YYREEE (reference sequence). Assay: immunoSEQ multiplex PCR; the TCRdb copy retains only in-frame clones and omits some. The repertoire holds about 9,500 clones, roughly 90% seen once, with roughly 10% in the top ten. This TCR was recovered from a human patient who received an intestinal transplant, so some T cells may come from the graft donor. The chain carries TRBV5-4 and TRBJ2-2; 8 nucleotides match TRBD2. This specimen was PBMCs, taken about 240 days after intestinal transplant. CDR3 loop: CASSLREGTGELFF. DNA of the CDR3: TGTGCCAGCAGCTTGCGGGAGGGCACCGGGGAGCTGTTTTTT.